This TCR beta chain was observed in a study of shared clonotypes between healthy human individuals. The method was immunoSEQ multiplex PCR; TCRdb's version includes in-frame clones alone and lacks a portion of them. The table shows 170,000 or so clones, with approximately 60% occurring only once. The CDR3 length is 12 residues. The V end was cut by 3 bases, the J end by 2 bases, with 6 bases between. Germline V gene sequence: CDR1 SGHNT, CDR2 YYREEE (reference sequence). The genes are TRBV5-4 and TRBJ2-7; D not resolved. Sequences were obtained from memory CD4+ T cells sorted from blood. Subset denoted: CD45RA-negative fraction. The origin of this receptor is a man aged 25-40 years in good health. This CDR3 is CASSSPPYEQYF. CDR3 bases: TGTGCCAGCAGCTCCCCGCCCTACGAGCAGTACTTC.